This T cell receptor (beta chain) was retrieved from a study of vaccination and CD4 T cells after COVID-19. Study-level points and caveats: The appearance of a median approximately 85% of reactive clones in convalescent patients occurred only post-vaccination.

For this clonotype: Antigen specificity is unknown.

Sequenced with the Oncomine TCR Beta short-read assay was DNA taken from cultured CD4+ T cells. MiXCR, run by TCRdb on the PCR reads, gives a single entry per CDR3 protein. Of 2,900 or so distinct CDR3 sequences listed, about three quarters are singletons. Sample treatment: roughly 10-day PBMC culture with coronavirus spike peptide pools or control peptides (ViraFEST assay). With fresh IL-2 medium, half the medium was replaced on days 3 and 7. Sequencing was done on a sample of CD4+ T cells from blood, cultured in vitro. This sequence originates from a human donor who had recovered from COVID-19.

The CDR3 loop reads CASSSEWGTAEAFF. The CDR3 bases are TGTGCCAGCAGCTCAGAATGGGGGACCGCTGAAGCTTTCTTT. The rearrangement links TRBV7-3 to TRBJ1-1; a possible D gene is TRBD1 (5 bases). CDR3 length equals 14 residues. V lost 4 bases and J lost 6, with 15 bases in between. Germline V gene data show CDR1 as SGHTA and CDR2 as FQGTGA. The complete variable domain, with remaining parts taken from reference TRBV7-3 and TRBJ1-1, reads GAGVSQTPSNKVTEKGKYVELRCDPISGHTALYWYRQSLGQGPEFLIYFQGTGAADDSGLPNDRFFAVRPEGSVSTLKIQRTERGDSAVYLCASSSEWGTAEAFFGQGTRLTVV.